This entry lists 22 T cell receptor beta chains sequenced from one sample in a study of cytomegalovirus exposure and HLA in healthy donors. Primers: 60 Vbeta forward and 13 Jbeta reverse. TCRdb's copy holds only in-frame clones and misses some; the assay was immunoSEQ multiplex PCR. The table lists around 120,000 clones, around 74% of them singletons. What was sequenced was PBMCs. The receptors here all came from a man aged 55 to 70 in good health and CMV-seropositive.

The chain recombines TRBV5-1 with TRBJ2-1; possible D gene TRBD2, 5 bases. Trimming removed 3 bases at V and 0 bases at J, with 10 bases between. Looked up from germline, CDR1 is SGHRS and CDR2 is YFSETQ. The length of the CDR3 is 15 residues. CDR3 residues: CASSSYSDSYNEQFF. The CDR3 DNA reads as TGCGCCAGCAGCTCTTATAGCGACTCCTACAATGAGCAGTTCTTC.

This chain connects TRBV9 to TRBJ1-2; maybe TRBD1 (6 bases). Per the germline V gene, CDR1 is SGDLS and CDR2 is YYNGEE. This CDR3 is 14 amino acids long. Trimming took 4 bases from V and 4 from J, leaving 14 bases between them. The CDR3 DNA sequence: TGTGCCAGCAGCCCCGATGGGGGCATCTATGGCTACACCTTC. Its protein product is CASSPDGGIYGYTF.

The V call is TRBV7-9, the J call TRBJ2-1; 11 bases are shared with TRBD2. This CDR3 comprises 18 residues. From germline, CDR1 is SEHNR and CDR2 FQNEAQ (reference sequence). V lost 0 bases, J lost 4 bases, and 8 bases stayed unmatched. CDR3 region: CASSLAPGLAESYNEQFF. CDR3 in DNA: TGTGCCAGCAGCTTAGCTCCGGGACTAGCGGAATCTTACAATGAGCAGTTCTTC. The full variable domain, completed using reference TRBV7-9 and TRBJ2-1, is DTGVSQNPRHKITKRGQNVTFRCDPISEHNRLYWYRQTLGQGPEFLTYFQNEAQLEKSRLLSDRFSAERPKGSFSTLEIQRTEQGDSAMYLCASSLAPGLAESYNEQFFGPGTRLTVL.

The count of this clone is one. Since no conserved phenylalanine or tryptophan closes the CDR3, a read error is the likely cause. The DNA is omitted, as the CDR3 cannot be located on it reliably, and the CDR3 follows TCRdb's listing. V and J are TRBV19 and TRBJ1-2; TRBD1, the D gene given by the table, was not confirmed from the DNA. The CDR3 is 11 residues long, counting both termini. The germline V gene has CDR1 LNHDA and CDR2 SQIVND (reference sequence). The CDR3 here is CASSIGQGFFA.

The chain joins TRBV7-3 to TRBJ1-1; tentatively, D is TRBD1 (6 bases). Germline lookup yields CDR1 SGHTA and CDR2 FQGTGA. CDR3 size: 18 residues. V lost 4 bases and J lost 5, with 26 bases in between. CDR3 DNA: TGTGCCAGCAGCTCCCGGGATGGGACACCAACCCCGGGGACTGAAGCTTTCTTT. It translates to CASSSRDGTPTPGTEAFF.

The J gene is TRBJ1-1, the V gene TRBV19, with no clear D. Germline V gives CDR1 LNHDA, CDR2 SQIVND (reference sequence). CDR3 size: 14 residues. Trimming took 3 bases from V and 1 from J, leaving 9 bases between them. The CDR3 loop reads CASSMGRENTEAFF. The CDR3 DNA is TGTGCCAGTAGTATGGGCAGAGAGAACACTGAAGCTTTCTTT. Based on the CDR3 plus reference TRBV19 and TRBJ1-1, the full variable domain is DGGITQSPKYLFRKEGQNVTLSCEQNLNHDAMYWYRQDPGQGLRLIYYSQIVNDFQKGDIAEGYSVSREKKESFPLTVTSAQKNPTAFYLCASSMGRENTEAFFGQGTRLTVV.

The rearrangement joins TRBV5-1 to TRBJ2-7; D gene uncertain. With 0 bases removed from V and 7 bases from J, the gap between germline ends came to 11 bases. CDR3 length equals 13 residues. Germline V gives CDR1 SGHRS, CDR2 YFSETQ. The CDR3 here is CASSLAGTPEQYF. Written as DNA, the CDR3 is TGCGCCAGCAGCTTGGCCGGTACCCCGGAGCAGTACTTC.

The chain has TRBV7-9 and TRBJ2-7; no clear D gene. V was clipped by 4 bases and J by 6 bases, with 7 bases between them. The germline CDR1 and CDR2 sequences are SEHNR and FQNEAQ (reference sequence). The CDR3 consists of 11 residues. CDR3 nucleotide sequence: TGTGCCAGCAGCTACCACGGCGAGCAGTACTTC. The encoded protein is CASSYHGEQYF.

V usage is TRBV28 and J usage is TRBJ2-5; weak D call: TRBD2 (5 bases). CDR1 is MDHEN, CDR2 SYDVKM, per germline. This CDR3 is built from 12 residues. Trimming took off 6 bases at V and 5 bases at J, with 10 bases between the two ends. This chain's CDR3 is CASRADSETQYF. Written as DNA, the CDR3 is TGTGCCAGCAGGGCGGACTCGGAGACCCAGTACTTC.

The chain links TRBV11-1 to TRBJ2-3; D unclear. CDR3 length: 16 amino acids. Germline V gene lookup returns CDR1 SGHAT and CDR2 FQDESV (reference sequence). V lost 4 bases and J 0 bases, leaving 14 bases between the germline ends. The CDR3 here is CASSSLGRASTDTQYF. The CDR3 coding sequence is TGTGCCAGCAGCTCCCTGGGCCGTGCTAGCACAGATACGCAGTATTTT.

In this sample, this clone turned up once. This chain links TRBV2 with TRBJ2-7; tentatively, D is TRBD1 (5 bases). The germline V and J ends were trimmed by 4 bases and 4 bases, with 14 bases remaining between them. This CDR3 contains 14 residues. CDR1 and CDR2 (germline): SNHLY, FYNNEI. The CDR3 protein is CASSVNRPRYEQYF. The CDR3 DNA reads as TGTGCCAGCAGTGTAAACAGGCCTCGTTACGAGCAGTACTTC.

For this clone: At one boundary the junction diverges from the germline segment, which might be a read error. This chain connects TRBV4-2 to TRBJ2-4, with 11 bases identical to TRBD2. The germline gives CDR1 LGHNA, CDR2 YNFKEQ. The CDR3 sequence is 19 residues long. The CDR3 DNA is TGTGCCAGCAGCCAAATCATCAGGGGTAGCGGGGGGGCCAAAAACAGTCAGTACTTC. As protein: CASSQIIRGSGGAKNSQYF.

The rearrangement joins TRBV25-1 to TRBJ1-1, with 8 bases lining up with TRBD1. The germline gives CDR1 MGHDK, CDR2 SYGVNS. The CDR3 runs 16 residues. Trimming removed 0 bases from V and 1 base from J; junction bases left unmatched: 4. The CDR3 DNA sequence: TGTGCCAGCAGTGAATATCCAGGGACAGGGAACACTGAAGCTTTCTTT. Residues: CASSEYPGTGNTEAFF.

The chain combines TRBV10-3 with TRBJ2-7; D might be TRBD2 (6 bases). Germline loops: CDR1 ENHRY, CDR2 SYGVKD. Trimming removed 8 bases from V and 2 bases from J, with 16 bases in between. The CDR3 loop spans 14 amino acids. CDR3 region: CAIAGLSTTYEQYF. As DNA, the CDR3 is TGTGCCATCGCGGGACTCTCCACAACCTACGAGCAGTACTTC.

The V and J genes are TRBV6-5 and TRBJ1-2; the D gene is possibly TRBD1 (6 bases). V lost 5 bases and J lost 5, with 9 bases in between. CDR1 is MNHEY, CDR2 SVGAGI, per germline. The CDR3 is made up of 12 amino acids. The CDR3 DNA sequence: TGTGCCAGCAGTATTCAGGGGTATGGCTACACCTTC. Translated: CASSIQGYGYTF.

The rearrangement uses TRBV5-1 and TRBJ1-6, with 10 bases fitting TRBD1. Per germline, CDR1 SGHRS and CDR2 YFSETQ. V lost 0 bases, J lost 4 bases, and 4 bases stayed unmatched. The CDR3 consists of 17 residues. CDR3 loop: CASSLGDRGFYNSPLHF. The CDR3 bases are TGCGCCAGCAGCTTGGGGGACAGGGGATTTTATAATTCACCCCTCCACTTT.

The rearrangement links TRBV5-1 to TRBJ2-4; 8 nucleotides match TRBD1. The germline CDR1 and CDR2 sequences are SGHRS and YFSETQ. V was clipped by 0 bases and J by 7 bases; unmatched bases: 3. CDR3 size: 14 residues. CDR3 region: CASSLGQGMNIQYF. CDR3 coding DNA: TGCGCCAGCAGCTTGGGACAGGGGATGAACATTCAGTACTTC.

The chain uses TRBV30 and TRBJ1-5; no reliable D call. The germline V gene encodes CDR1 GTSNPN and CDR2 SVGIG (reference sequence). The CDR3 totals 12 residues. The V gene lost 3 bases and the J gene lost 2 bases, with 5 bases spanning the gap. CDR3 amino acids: CAWRVGNQPQHF. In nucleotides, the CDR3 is TGTGCCTGGAGGGTAGGCAATCAGCCCCAGCATTTT.

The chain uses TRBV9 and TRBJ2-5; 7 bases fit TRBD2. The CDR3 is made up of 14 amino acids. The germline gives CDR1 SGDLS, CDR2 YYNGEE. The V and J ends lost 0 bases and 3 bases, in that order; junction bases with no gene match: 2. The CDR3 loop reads CASSVGLAEETQYF. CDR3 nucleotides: TGTGCCAGCAGCGTAGGACTAGCAGAAGAGACCCAGTACTTC.

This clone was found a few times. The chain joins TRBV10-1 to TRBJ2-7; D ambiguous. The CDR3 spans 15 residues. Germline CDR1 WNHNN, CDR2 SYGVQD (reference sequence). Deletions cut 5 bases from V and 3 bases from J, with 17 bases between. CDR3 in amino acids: CASSPGRWSGYEQYF. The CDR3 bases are TGCGCCAGCAGTCCTGGTCGCTGGAGTGGCTACGAGCAGTACTTC.

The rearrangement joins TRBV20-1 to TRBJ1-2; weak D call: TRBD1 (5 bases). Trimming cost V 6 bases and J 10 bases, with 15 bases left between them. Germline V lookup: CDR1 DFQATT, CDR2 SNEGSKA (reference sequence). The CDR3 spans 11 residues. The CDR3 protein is CSAEQGNAYTF. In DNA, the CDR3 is TGCAGTGCCGAGCAGGGAAACGCCTACACCTTC.

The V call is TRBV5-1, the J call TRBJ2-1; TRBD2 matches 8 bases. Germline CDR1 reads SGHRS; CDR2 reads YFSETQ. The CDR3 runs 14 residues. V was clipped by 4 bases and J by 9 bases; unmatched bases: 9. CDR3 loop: CASSPAGGPGEQFF. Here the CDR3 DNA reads TGCGCCAGCAGCCCGGCGGGGGGCCCAGGTGAGCAGTTCTTC. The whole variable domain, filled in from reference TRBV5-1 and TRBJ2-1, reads KAGVTQTPRYLIKTRGQQVTLSCSPISGHRSVSWYQQTPGQGLQFLFEYFSETQRNKGNFPGRFSGRQFSNSRSEMNVSTLELGDSALYLCASSPAGGPGEQFFGPGTRLTVL.